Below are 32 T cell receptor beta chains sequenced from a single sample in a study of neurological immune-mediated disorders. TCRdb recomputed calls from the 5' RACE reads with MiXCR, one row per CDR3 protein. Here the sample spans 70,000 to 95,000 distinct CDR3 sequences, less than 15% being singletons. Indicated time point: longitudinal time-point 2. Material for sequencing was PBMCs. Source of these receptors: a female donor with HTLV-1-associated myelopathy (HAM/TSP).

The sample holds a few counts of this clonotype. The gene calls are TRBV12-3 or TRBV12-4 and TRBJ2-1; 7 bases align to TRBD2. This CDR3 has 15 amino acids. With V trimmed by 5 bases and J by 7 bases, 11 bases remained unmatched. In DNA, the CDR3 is TGTGCCAGCAGTCAGTCAGCGGGGAATATAAATGAGCAGTTCTTC. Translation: CASSQSAGNINEQFF.

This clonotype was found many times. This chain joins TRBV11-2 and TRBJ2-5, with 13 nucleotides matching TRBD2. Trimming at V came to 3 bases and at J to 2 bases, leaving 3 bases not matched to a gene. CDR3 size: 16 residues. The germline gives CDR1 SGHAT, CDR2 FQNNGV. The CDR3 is CASSLRLAGGQETQYF. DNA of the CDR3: TGTGCCAGCAGCTTGCGACTAGCGGGGGGTCAAGAGACCCAGTACTTC.

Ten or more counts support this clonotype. CDR3 DNA sequence: TGCGCCAGCACCCCCCAGGGGGCGACCGGAGAGACCCAGTACTTC. Translated, it gives CASTPQGATGETQYF. The genes are TRBV5-1 and TRBJ2-5, with 8 bases identical to TRBD1. Germline CDR1 SGHRS, CDR2 YFSETQ. V gave up 6 bases and J gave up 4 bases; unmatched junction bases: 11. This CDR3 spans 15 amino acids.

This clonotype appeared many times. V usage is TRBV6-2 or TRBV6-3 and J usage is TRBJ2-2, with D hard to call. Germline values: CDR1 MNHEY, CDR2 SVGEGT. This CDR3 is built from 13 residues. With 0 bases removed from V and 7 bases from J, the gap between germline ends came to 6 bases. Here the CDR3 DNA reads TGTGCCAGCAGTTACTCCACCGTCGGGGAGCTGTTTTTT. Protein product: CASSYSTVGELFF.

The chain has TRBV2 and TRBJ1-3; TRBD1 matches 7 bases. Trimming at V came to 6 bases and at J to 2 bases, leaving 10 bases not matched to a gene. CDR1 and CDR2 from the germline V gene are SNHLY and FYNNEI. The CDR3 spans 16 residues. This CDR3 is CASSRDSLSTGNTIYF. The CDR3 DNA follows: TGTGCCAGCAGCCGGGACAGTCTTTCGACTGGAAACACCATATATTTT.

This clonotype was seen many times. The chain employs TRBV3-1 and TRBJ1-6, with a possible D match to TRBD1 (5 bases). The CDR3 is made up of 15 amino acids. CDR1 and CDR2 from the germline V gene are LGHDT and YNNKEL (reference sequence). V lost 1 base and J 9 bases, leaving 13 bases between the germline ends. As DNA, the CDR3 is TGTGCCAGCAGCCAAGGAGCAGGGAAGATTTCACCCCTCCACTTT. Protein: CASSQGAGKISPLHF. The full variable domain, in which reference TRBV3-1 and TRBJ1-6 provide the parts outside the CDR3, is DTAVSQTPKYLVTQMGNDKSIKCEQNLGHDTMYWYKQDSKKFLKIMFSYNNKELIINETVPNRFSPKSPDKAHLNLHINSLELGDSAVYFCASSQGAGKISPLHFGNGTRLTVT.

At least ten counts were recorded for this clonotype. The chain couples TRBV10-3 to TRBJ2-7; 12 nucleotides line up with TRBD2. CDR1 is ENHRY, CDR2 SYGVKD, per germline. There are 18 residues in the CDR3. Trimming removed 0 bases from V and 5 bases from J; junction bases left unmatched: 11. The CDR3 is CAISESSRGTSGPHEQYF. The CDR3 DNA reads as TGTGCCATCAGTGAGTCGTCGCGGGGGACTAGCGGGCCGCACGAGCAGTACTTC.

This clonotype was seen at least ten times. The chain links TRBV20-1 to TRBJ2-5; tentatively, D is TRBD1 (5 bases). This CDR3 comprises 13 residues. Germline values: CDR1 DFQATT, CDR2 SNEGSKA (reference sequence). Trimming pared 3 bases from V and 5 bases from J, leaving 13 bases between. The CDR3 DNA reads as TGCAGTGCTAGGTCGACAGTGAGGGAGACCCAGTACTTC. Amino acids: CSARSTVRETQYF.

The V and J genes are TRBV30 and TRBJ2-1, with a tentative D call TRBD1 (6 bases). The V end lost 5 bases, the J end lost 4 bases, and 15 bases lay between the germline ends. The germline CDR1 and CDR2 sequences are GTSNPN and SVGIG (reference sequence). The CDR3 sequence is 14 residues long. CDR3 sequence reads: CAWEPGQPYNEQFF. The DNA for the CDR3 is TGTGCCTGGGAACCGGGACAACCGTACAATGAGCAGTTCTTC.

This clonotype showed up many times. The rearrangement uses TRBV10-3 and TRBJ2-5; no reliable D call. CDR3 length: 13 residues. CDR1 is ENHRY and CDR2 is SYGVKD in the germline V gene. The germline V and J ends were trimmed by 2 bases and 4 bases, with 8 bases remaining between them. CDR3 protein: CAISEVAVETQYF. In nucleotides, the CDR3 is TGTGCCATCAGTGAGGTGGCGGTAGAGACCCAGTACTTC.

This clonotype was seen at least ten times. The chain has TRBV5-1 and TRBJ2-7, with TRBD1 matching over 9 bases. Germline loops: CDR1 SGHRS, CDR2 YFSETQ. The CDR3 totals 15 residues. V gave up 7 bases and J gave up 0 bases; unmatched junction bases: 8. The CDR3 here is CASGPQGASSYEQYF. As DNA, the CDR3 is TGCGCCAGCGGGCCACAGGGGGCAAGCTCCTACGAGCAGTACTTC.

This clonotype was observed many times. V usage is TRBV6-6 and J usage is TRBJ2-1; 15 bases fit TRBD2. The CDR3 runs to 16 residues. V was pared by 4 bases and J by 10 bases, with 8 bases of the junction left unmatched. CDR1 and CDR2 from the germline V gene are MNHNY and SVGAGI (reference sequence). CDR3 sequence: CASSSGLAGGPGEQFF. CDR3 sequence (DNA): TGTGCCAGCAGTTCCGGACTAGCGGGGGGGCCGGGAGAGCAGTTCTTC.

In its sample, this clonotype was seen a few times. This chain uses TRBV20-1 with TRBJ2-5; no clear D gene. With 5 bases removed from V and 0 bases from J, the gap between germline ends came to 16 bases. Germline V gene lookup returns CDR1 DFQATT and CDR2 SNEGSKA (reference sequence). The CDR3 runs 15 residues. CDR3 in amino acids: CSAGQTSVYQETQYF. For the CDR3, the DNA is TGCAGTGCTGGCCAGACCAGCGTGTACCAAGAGACCCAGTACTTC.

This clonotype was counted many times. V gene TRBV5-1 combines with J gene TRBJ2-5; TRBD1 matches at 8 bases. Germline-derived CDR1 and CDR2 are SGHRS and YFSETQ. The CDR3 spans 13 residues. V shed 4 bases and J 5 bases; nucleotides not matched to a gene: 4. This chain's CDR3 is CASSGQGMETQYF. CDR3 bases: TGCGCCAGCAGCGGACAGGGTATGGAGACCCAGTACTTC. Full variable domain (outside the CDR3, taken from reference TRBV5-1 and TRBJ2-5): KAGVTQTPRYLIKTRGQQVTLSCSPISGHRSVSWYQQTPGQGLQFLFEYFSETQRNKGNFPGRFSGRQFSNSRSEMNVSTLELGDSALYLCASSGQGMETQYFGPGTRLLVL.

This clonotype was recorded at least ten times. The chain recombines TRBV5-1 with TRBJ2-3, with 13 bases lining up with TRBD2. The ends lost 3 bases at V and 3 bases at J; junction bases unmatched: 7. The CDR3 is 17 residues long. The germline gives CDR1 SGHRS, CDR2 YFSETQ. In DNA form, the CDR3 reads TGCGCCAGCAGCTCCCTAGGGACTAGCGGGGTGACAGATACGCAGTATTTT. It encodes CASSSLGTSGVTDTQYF.

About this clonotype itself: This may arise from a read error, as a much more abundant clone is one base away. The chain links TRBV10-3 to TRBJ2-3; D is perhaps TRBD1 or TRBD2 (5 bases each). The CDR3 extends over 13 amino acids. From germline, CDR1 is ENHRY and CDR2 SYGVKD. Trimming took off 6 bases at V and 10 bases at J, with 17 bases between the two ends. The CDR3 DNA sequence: TGTGCCATCAGGGGGCCGGGGAATGAGGCGCAGTATTTT. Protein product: CAIRGPGNEAQYF.

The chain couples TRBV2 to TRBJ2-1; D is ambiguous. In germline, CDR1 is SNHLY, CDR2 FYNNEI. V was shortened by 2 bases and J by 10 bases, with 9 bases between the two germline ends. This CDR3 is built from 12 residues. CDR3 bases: TGTGCCAGCAGTGAAATAGAGAAAGAGCAGTTCTTC. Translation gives CASSEIEKEQFF.

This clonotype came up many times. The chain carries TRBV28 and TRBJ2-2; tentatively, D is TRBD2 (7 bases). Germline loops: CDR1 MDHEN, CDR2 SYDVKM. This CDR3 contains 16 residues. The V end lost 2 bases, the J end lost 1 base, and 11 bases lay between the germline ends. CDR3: CASSLPGGQNTGELFF. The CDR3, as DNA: TGTGCCAGCAGTTTACCCGGGGGGCAGAACACCGGGGAGCTGTTTTTT.

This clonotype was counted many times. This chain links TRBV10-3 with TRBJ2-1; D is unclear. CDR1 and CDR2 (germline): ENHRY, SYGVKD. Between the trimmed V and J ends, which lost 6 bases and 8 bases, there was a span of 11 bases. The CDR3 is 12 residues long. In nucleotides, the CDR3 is TGTGCCATCAGCCTTAATCTGGATGAGCAGTTCTTC. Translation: CAISLNLDEQFF.

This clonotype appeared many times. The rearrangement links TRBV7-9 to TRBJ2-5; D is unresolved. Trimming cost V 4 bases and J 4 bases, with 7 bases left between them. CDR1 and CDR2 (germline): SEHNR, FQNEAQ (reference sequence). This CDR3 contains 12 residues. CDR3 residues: CASSSNLETQYF. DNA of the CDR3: TGTGCCAGCAGCTCAAATTTAGAGACCCAGTACTTC.

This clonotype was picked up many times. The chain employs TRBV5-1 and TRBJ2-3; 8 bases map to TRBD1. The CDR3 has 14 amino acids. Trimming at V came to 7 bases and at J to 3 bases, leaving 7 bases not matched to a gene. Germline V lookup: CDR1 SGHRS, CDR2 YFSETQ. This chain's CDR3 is CASGRQGATDTQYF. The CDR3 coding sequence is TGCGCCAGCGGTCGGCAGGGGGCTACAGATACGCAGTATTTT.

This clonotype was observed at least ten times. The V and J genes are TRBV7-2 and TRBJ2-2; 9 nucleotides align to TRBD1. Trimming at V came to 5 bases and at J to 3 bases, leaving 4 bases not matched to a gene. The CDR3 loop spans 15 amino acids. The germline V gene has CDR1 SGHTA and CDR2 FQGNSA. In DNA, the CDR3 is TGTGCCAGCAGCAAGCGGACAGGGGACACCGGGGAGCTGTTTTTT. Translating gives CASSKRTGDTGELFF.

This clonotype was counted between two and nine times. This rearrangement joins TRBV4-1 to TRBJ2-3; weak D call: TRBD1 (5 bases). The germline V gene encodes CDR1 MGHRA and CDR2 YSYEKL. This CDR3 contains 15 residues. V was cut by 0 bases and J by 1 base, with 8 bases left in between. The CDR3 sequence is CASSQEGPRTDTQYF. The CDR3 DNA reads TGCGCCAGCAGCCAAGAGGGGCCTCGCACAGATACGCAGTATTTT.

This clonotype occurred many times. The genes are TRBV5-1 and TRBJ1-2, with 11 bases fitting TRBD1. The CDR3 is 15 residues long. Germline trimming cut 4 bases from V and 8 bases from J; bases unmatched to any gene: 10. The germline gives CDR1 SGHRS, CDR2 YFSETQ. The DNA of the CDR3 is TGCGCCAGCAGCCCCCCGGGACAGGGGGTCGGCGGCTACACCTTC. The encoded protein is CASSPPGQGVGGYTF.

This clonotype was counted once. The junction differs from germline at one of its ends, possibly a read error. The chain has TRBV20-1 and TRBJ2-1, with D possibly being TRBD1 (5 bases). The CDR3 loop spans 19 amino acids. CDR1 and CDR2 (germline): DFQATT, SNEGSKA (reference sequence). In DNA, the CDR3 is TGCAGTCCCGCCCCGGCAAGGGGCACGTCTAATAGGAATTACAGTGAGCAGTTCTTC. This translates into CSPAPARGTSNRNYSEQFF.

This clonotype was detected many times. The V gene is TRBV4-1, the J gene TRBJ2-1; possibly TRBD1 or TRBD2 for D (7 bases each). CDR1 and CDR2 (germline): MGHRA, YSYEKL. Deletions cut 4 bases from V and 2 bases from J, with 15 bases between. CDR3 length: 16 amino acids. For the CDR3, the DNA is TGCGCCAGCAGCCTTAGGGGAGGGGGCCCCTACAATGAGCAGTTCTTC. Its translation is CASSLRGGGPYNEQFF.

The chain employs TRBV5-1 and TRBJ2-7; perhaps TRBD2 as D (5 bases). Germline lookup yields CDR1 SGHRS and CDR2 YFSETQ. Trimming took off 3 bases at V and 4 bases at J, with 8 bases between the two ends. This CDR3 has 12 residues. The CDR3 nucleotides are TGCGCCAGCAGCTCAGCGGAATACGAGCAGTACTTC. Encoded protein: CASSSAEYEQYF.

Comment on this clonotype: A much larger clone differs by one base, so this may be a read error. The CDR3 DNA is TGCGCCAGCAGCCTCGGGACTAGCGGCGGTTACGAGCAGAACTTC. Encoded protein: CASSLGTSGGYEQNF. The chain uses TRBV5-1 and TRBJ2-7, with 11 bases matching TRBD2. Germline CDR1 is SGHRS and CDR2 is YFSETQ. The CDR3 sequence is 15 residues long.

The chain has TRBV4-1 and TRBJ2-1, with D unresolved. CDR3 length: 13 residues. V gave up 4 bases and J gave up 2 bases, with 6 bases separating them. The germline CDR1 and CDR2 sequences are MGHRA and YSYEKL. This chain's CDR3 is CASSRAPYNEQFF. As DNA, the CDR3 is TGCGCCAGCAGCCGTGCCCCCTACAATGAGCAGTTCTTC.

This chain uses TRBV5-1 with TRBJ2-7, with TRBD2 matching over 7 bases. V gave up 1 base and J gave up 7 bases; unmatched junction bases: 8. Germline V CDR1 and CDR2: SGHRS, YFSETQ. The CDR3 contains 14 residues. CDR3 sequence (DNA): TGCGCCAGCAGCTTGTTAAGCGGGGCGTGGGAGCAGTACTTC. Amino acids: CASSLLSGAWEQYF.

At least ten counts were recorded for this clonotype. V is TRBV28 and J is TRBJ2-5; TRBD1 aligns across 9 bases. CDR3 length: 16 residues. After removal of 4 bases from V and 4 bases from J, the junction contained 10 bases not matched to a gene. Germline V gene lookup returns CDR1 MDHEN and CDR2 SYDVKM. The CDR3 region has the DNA TGTGCCAGCAGTTCCACCGGGACAGGGTGGATAGAGACCCAGTACTTC. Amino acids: CASSSTGTGWIETQYF. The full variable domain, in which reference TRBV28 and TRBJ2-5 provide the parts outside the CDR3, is DVKVTQSSRYLVKRTGEKVFLECVQDMDHENMFWYRQDPGLGLRLIYFSYDVKMKEKGDIPEGYSVSREKKERFSLILESASTNQTSMYLCASSSTGTGWIETQYFGPGTRLLVL.

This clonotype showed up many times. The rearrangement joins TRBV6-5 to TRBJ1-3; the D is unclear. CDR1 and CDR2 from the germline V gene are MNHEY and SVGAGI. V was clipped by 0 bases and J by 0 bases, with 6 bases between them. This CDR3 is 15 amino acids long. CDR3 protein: CASSYSTPSGNTIYF. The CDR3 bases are TGTGCCAGCAGTTACTCGACCCCCTCTGGAAACACCATATATTTT.